This T cell receptor beta chain is from a study of blood T cell repertoires in COVID-19. For the study at large: The analysed material was cDNA or gDNA that came from T cells, B-cell-depleted T cells, or PBMCs.

Profiling relied on immunoSEQ multiplex PCR, and the TCRdb table lists in-frame clones only, not all of them. The table has more than 95,000 clones, 82% seen once; the top ten hold 4% to 5.5%. Turning to this clone: A junction end diverges from the germline sequence, so it may reflect a read error.

From germline, CDR1 is GTSNPN and CDR2 SVGIG (reference sequence). The CDR3 sequence is 16 residues long. This TCR was sampled from a man between 60 and 75 years old with acute or convalescent COVID-19. The sequencing input was peripheral blood. The V gene is TRBV30, the J gene TRBJ1-3, with 9 nucleotides matching TRBD1. The CDR3 DNA reads as TGTGCCAGGAGTAAAGGGACAGGGTTTACTGGAAACACCATATATTTT. It encodes CARSKGTGFTGNTIYF.